This T cell receptor beta chain was observed in a study of T cell clonotyping in hematopoietic cell transplantation. Study results and limitations: Graft donor and pretransplant recipient Inverse Simpson Index values predicted broader posttransplant TCR diversity. Pathologically expanded recipient clonotypes increased progressively from day 30 to day 180 as diversity fell.

V was shortened by 3 bases and J by 7 bases, with 19 bases between the two germline ends. Per germline, CDR1 SNHLY and CDR2 FYNNEI. The CDR3 loop spans 16 amino acids. Comment on this clone: Its target is unknown.

Here immunoSEQ multiplex PCR was the method, and the copy in TCRdb shows in-frame clones only, minus some. This table has approximately 10,000 clones, about half appearing once. The chain carries TRBV2 and TRBJ1-3; no firm D call. This material consisted of PBMCs, taken 30 days after allogeneic stem cell transplant. The source is a male patient in his fifties who had an allogeneic stem cell transplant from an unrelated donor, so the T cells may come from the graft donor. Some clones in this sample may be carry-over from other donors' samples. The CDR3 protein is CASSDLLPQIRNTIYF. CDR3 sequence (DNA): TGTGCCAGCAGTGATCTACTACCTCAAATAAGGAACACCATATATTTT.